These 15 T cell receptor beta chains came from one sample sequenced in a study of cytomegalovirus exposure and HLA in healthy donors. The primer mix had 60 Vbeta and 13 Jbeta primers. TCRdb's copy holds only in-frame clones and misses some; the assay was immunoSEQ multiplex PCR. The table lists about 110,000 clones, over 65% of them singletons. Sequenced input: PBMCs. The receptor set was obtained from a man aged 25-40 years in good health and CMV-seropositive.

This clone appeared a few times. The gene calls are TRBV6-5 and TRBJ1-2; D unresolved. Looked up from germline, CDR1 is MNHEY and CDR2 is SVGAGI. This CDR3 is built from 16 residues. V lost 0 bases and J 4 bases, leaving 15 bases between the germline ends. CDR3: CASSYSKQLLAYGYTF. CDR3 nucleotides: TGTGCCAGCAGTTACTCGAAACAGCTGTTGGCCTATGGCTACACCTTC.

This clone was seen a handful of times. Other DNA sequences of this sample code for an identical CDR3. The V and J genes are TRBV19 and TRBJ2-5; D perhaps matches TRBD2 (6 bases). Germline V lookup: CDR1 LNHDA, CDR2 SQIVND (reference sequence). V lost 3 bases and J 4 bases, leaving 6 bases between the germline ends. The CDR3 consists of 12 residues. The DNA of the CDR3 is TGTGCCAGTAGTATCGGGGGAGAGACCCAGTACTTC. It is translated as CASSIGGETQYF.

V and J are TRBV6-6 and TRBJ1-2; D perhaps matches TRBD1 (5 bases). V shed 6 bases and J shed 8 bases, with 13 bases lying between them. The CDR3 has 12 amino acids. The germline gives CDR1 MNHNY, CDR2 SVGAGI (reference sequence). DNA of the CDR3: TGTGCCAGCAGGGCCCAAGGGGCGGGCTACACCTTC. This translates into CASRAQGAGYTF.

The V call is TRBV6-1, the J call TRBJ2-1; 8 positions agree with TRBD2. Looked up from germline, CDR1 is MNHNS and CDR2 is SASEGT. V was clipped by 3 bases and J by 7 bases; unmatched bases: 11. The CDR3 sequence is 16 residues long. The CDR3: CASSDQLAGSGNEQFF. CDR3 nucleotides: TGTGCCAGCAGTGATCAGCTAGCGGGTTCAGGGAATGAGCAGTTCTTC.

The CDR3 DNA sequence: TGTGCCAGCAGTTTTTGGCAGAACTATGGCTACACCTTC. Translated, it gives CASSFWQNYGYTF. This rearrangement joins TRBV27 to TRBJ1-2; D gene unclear. Looked up from germline, CDR1 is MNHEY and CDR2 is SMNVEV (reference sequence). The CDR3 spans 13 residues. V gave up 3 bases and J gave up 2 bases, with 7 bases separating them.

The V call is TRBV29-1, the J call TRBJ2-5; 8 nucleotides align to TRBD2. The CDR3 extends over 13 amino acids. The V gene's germline CDR1 is SQVTM and CDR2 ANQGSEA. V lost 4 bases and J lost 1; bases outside the gene matches: 2. The CDR3 sequence is CSVVTSGQETQYF. Written as DNA, the CDR3 is TGCAGCGTTGTAACTAGCGGCCAAGAGACCCAGTACTTC. Supplemented by reference TRBV29-1 and TRBJ2-5, the full variable domain reads SAVISQKPSRDICQRGTSLTIQCQVDSQVTMMFWYRQQPGQSLTLIATANQGSEATYESGFVIDKFPISRPNLTFSTLTVSNMSPEDSSIYLCSVVTSGQETQYFGPGTRLLVL.

The CDR3 DNA is TGCGCCAGCAGCGTCTATGGGGCCAACGTCCTGACTTTC. Its translation is CASSVYGANVLTF. The gene calls are TRBV5-1 and TRBJ2-6; D unclear. The V gene's germline CDR1 is SGHRS and CDR2 YFSETQ. The CDR3 spans 13 residues. Trimming removed 4 bases from V and 3 bases from J, with 5 bases in between.

This clone was seen a handful of times. V gene TRBV7-9 combines with J gene TRBJ1-1, with no clear D. The CDR3 spans 13 residues. Germline V CDR1 and CDR2: SEHNR, FQNEAQ (reference sequence). V lost 8 bases, J lost 1 base, and 11 bases lay in between. This CDR3 is CASGETRNTEAFF. Written as DNA, the CDR3 is TGTGCCAGCGGGGAGACGAGGAACACTGAAGCTTTCTTT.

The chain couples TRBV27 to TRBJ2-3; D is unresolved. The germline V gene encodes CDR1 MNHEY and CDR2 SMNVEV (reference sequence). Deletions cut 4 bases from V and 0 bases from J, with 8 bases between. This CDR3 is 14 amino acids long. In DNA, the CDR3 is TGTGCCAGCAGTTGGGCCCCTAGCACAGATACGCAGTATTTT. Translating it yields CASSWAPSTDTQYF.

The V call is TRBV2, the J call TRBJ1-4; possibly TRBD1 for D (6 bases). In germline, CDR1 is SNHLY, CDR2 FYNNEI. CDR3 length: 14 amino acids. Trimming stripped 1 base from V and 14 bases from J, with 17 bases between. This CDR3 reads CASSEVTALQGLFF. CDR3 sequence (DNA): TGTGCCAGCAGTGAAGTAACAGCCCTCCAGGGGCTGTTTTTT.

The chain employs TRBV7-3 and TRBJ1-1; D is possibly TRBD1 (6 bases). CDR1 is SGHTA and CDR2 is FQGTGA in the germline V gene. The CDR3 is 14 residues long. The V and J ends lost 3 bases and 4 bases respectively, with 12 bases between them. The DNA of the CDR3 is TGTGCCAGCAGCTTGACCGGGACACGCACTGAAGCTTTCTTT. This sequence encodes CASSLTGTRTEAFF.

The CDR3 DNA is TGCGCCAGCAGCAGCAACAGTTTCAACGAGCAGTACTTC. It yields the protein CASSSNSFNEQYF. The V gene is TRBV5-1, the J gene TRBJ2-7; no clear D. Germline CDR1 is SGHRS and CDR2 is YFSETQ. The CDR3 consists of 13 residues. Trimming removed 4 bases from V and 5 bases from J, with 13 bases in between.

This clone was seen once. The chain links TRBV9 to TRBJ2-3; D remains ambiguous. This CDR3 comprises 14 residues. CDR1 and CDR2 (germline): SGDLS, YYNGEE. V shed 5 bases and J shed 1 base, with 11 bases lying between them. This chain's CDR3 is CASREGEGTDTQYF. In DNA, the CDR3 is TGTGCCAGCAGAGAAGGTGAGGGCACAGATACGCAGTATTTT.

The chain has TRBV5-1 and TRBJ2-7; TRBD1 matches 9 bases. The CDR3 consists of 16 residues. CDR1 and CDR2 (germline): SGHRS, YFSETQ. V lost 4 bases to trimming and J lost 0 bases; unmatched junction nucleotides: 8. CDR3 bases: TGCGCCAGCAGCGGGCGGACAGGGGCCGCCTCCTACGAGCAGTACTTC. It encodes CASSGRTGAASYEQYF.

The CDR3 sequence is CSVAFGTGGKGNGYTF. The CDR3 nucleotides read TGCAGCGTTGCCTTCGGGACAGGGGGCAAAGGGAATGGCTACACCTTC. The chain joins TRBV29-1 to TRBJ1-2; 12 bases map to TRBD1. Trimming at V came to 4 bases and at J to 6 bases, leaving 12 bases not matched to a gene. In germline, CDR1 is SQVTM, CDR2 ANQGSEA. The CDR3 is made up of 16 amino acids.